This T cell receptor (beta chain) was profiled in a study of CD8 T cells in ankylosing spondylitis. This clonotype was detected many times. Germline V gives CDR1 SGDLS, CDR2 YYNGEE. V lost 3 bases and J lost 0, with 12 bases in between. This CDR3 region has 15 residues. TCRdb re-derived calls from the 5' RACE reads in MiXCR, one entry per CDR3 protein. The sample has about 39,000 distinct CDR3 sequences; roughly 3.1% are singletons. The TCR originated in a male donor with ankylosing spondylitis or in good health (not recorded which). The rearrangement links TRBV9 to TRBJ1-2; perhaps TRBD1 as D (5 bases). The sequencing input was blood, either unsorted or a sorted T cell fraction (not recorded which). CDR3 residues: CASSAGGGANYGYTF. The DNA for the CDR3 is TGTGCCAGCAGCGCCGGCGGGGGAGCTAACTATGGCTACACCTTC.